This TCR beta chain is drawn from a study of T cells in localized non-small cell lung cancer. Profiling relied on immunoSEQ multiplex PCR, and the TCRdb table lists in-frame clones only, not all of them. The repertoire has roughly 30,000 clones, approximately 90% of them found once; the top ten carry approximately 5%. Broader study findings: Tumor showed lower T cell clonality than uninvolved adjacent lung, where it was highest. Out of the top 100 tumor clones, a median around 50 were seen in adjacent lung.

Germline V gene lookup returns CDR1 SGDLS and CDR2 YYNGEE. Unmatched junction bases numbered 9, after V lost 0 bases and J lost 6 bases. This CDR3 has 15 residues. Comment on this clone: Its antigen remains unidentified.

The chain couples TRBV9 to TRBJ2-7, with TRBD1 identical over 7 bases. This TCR came from a man between 40 and 70 years old with stage II lung adenocarcinoma. Sample: PBMCs, taken before any cancer treatment. The chain's CDR3 is CASSVEGGRGGEQYF. In DNA, the CDR3 is TGTGCCAGCAGCGTAGAAGGGGGCCGGGGTGGCGAGCAGTACTTC. Filled out from reference TRBV9 and TRBJ2-7, the complete variable domain reads DSGVTQTPKHLITATGQRVTLRCSPRSGDLSVYWYQQSLDQGLQFLIQYYNGEERAKGNILERFSAQQFPDLHSELNLSSLELGDSALYFCASSVEGGRGGEQYFGPGTRLTVT.